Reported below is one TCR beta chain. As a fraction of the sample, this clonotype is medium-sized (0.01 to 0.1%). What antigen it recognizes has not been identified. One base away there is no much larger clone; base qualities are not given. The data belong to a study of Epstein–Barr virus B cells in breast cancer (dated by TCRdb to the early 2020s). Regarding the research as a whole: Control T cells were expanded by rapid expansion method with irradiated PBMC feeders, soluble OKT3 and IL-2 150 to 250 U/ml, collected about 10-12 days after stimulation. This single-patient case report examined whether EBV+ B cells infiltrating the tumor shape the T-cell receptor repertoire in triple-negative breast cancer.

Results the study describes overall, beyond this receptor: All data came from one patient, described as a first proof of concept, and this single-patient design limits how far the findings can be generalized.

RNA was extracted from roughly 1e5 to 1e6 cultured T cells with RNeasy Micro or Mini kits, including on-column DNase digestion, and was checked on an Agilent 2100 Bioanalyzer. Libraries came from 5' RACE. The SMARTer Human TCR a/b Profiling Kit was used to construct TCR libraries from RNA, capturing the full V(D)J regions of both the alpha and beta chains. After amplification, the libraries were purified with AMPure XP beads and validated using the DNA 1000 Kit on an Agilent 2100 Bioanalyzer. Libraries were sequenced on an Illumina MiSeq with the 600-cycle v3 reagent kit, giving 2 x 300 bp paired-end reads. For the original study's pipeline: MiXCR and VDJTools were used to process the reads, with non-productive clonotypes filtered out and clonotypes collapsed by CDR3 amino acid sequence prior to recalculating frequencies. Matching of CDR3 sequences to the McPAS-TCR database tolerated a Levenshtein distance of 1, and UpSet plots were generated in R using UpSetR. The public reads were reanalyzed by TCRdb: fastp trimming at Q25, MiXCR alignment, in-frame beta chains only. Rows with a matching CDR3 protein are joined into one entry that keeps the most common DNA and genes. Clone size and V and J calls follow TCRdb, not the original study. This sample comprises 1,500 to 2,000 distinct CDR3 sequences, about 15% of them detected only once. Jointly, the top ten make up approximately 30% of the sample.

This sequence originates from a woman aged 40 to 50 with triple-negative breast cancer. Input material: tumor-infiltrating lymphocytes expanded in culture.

CDR3 sequence: CSARTTASYEQYF. The bases are TGCAGTGCTAGGACTACCGCCTCCTACGAGCAGTACTTC. The chain uses TRBV20-1 and TRBJ2-7, with TRBD2 perhaps the D gene, on 5 matching bases. CDR1 and CDR2 are read off the germline V gene (reference sequence) as DFQATT and SNEGSKA. V loses 3 bases of germline sequence and J loses 0 bases, and the interval between the two ends is 9 bases. The CDR3 covers 13 residues, taking in both the cysteine and the phenylalanine. Only the CDR3 portion is preserved as DNA: 39 bases, with reading frame beginning at the first base.